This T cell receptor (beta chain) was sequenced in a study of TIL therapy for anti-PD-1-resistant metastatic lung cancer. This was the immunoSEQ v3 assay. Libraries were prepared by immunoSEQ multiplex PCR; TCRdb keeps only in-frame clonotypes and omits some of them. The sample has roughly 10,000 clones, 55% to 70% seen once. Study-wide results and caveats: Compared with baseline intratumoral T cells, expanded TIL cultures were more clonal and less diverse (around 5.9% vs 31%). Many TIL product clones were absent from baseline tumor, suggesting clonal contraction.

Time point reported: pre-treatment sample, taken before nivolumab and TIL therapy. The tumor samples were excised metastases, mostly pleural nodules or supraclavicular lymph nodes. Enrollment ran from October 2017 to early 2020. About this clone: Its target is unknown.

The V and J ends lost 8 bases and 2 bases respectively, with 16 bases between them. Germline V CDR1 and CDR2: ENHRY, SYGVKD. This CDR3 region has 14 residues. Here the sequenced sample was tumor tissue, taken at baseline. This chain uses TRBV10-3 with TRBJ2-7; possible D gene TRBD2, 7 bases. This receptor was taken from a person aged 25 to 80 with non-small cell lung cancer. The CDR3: CAIGGVGQTYEQYF. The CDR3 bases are TGTGCCATCGGGGGGGTTGGACAGACCTACGAGCAGTACTTC.